This T cell receptor beta chain is from a study of CD8 T cells in Susac syndrome. This CDR3 comprises 14 residues. Deletions cut 3 bases from V and 1 base from J, with 9 bases between. This clonotype has a handful of counts. An amount of RNA that ranged from about 0.45 to 1 ug was reverse transcribed with random hexamers. TCRdb redid the calling of the immunoSEQ multiplex PCR reads with MiXCR, one entry per CDR3 protein. The table includes about 80,000 distinct CDR3 sequences, about 91% detected once. This TCR was sampled from a human donor with multiple sclerosis. This chain uses TRBV12-3 or TRBV12-4 with TRBJ1-1; TRBD1 is a possible D gene (6 bases). Sequencing was carried out using CD8+ T cells from PBMCs. In DNA, the CDR3 is TGTGCCAGCAGTTTGGGGACACCGAACACTGAAGCTTTCTTT. Protein sequence: CASSLGTPNTEAFF.